Below, 10 T cell receptor beta chains from the same sample are listed, as sequenced in a study of human T cells and chemical hapten exposure. TCRdb itself ran the RACE reads through MiXCR, one entry per CDR3 protein. This table has a few hundred thousand distinct CDR3 sequences, 4.5% to 5.5% appearing once. Time point of the sample: pre-sensitization, week 0. Documented treatment: therapeutic diphenylcyclopropenone sensitization with weekly scalp DPC. The source was whole blood, collected in connection with sensitization to the hapten diphenylcyclopropenone (DPC). Receptors originate from a young woman with alopecia areata. Some clones in this sample may be carry-over from other donors' samples.

This sequence joins TRBV5-1 and TRBJ2-7, with D maybe TRBD2 (6 bases). CDR3 length: 16 amino acids. The V end was cut by 3 bases, the J end by 6 bases, with 22 bases between. Germline CDR1 reads SGHRS; CDR2 reads YFSETQ. In nucleotides, the CDR3 is TGCGCCAGCAGCTCCTCCCTAGGGGAGGTAAAGGGCGAGCAGTACTTC. It translates to CASSSSLGEVKGEQYF.

The gene calls are TRBV24-1 and TRBJ2-3; TRBD1 or TRBD2 may be the D gene (6 bases each). Germline values: CDR1 KGHDR, CDR2 SFDVKD. V was trimmed by 5 bases and J by 2 bases, leaving 13 bases between them. The CDR3 spans 15 residues. CDR3 bases: TGTGCCACCAGTGCTCCGGGGGCACTCACAGATACGCAGTATTTT. Its protein is CATSAPGALTDTQYF.

V usage is TRBV4-1 and J usage is TRBJ2-5; the match to TRBD2 covers 14 bases. CDR1 and CDR2 (germline): MGHRA, YSYEKL. CDR3 length equals 16 residues. Unmatched junction bases numbered 4, after V lost 6 bases and J lost 1 base. The CDR3 DNA reads as TGCGCCAGCAGGCGCGGGACTAGCGGGGGCCAAGAGACCCAGTACTTC. Translated, it gives CASRRGTSGGQETQYF.

This clonotype was counted at least ten times. J is TRBJ1-1 and V is TRBV5-1; D unresolved. The V end lost 0 bases, the J end lost 0 bases, and 9 bases lay between the germline ends. CDR1 is SGHRS and CDR2 is YFSETQ in the germline V gene. The CDR3 spans 15 residues. CDR3 bases: TGCGCCAGCAGCTTGGCGGTCGGAATGAACACTGAAGCTTTCTTT. Its protein product is CASSLAVGMNTEAFF.

This clonotype was detected a few times. The chain is built from TRBV10-3 and TRBJ1-2; D is perhaps TRBD1 (5 bases). The ends were cut back, 0 bases at V and 1 base at J, with 12 bases in the middle. Germline CDR1 and CDR2: ENHRY and SYGVKD. This CDR3 spans 16 amino acids. CDR3 sequence reads: CAISESQRGFNYGYTF. Here the CDR3 DNA reads TGTGCCATCAGTGAGTCGCAGCGGGGGTTTAACTATGGCTACACCTTC.

The chain recombines TRBV6-2 or TRBV6-3 with TRBJ2-1; perhaps TRBD1 as D (5 bases). The CDR3 extends over 13 amino acids. Per germline, CDR1 MNHEY and CDR2 SVGEGT. Between the trimmed V and J ends, which lost 6 bases and 7 bases, there was a span of 13 bases. The CDR3 DNA follows: TGTGCCAGCAGGGCAGGGCCCCCTAATGAGCAGTTCTTC. It yields the protein CASRAGPPNEQFF.

This clonotype was counted ten times or more. The genes are TRBV11-3 and TRBJ2-7; D remains ambiguous. The CDR3 contains 15 residues. Germline lookup yields CDR1 SGHNT and CDR2 YENEEA. Trimming shortened V by 5 bases and J by 2 bases, and 16 bases separated the two germline ends. The CDR3 here is CASSPIPGPAYEQYF. CDR3 nucleotides: TGTGCCAGCAGCCCAATACCCGGGCCTGCCTACGAGCAGTACTTC.

This clonotype came up many times. J is TRBJ2-7 and V is TRBV3-1; D is ambiguous. This CDR3 region has 11 residues. Trimming cost V 7 bases and J 3 bases, with 7 bases left between them. Per germline, CDR1 LGHDT and CDR2 YNNKEL (reference sequence). The CDR3 here is CASTSGYEQYF. In nucleotides, the CDR3 is TGTGCCAGCACGTCAGGCTACGAGCAGTACTTC.

This clonotype was recorded at least ten times. The rearrangement joins TRBV6-2 or TRBV6-3 to TRBJ2-3, with D possibly being TRBD1 (5 bases). Germline V CDR1 and CDR2: MNHEY, SVGEGT. This CDR3 has 14 amino acids. The V end lost 7 bases, the J end lost 5 bases, and 16 bases lay between the germline ends. This chain's CDR3 is CASNMQGLGDTQYF. CDR3 nucleotide sequence: TGTGCCAGCAATATGCAGGGTCTTGGAGATACGCAGTATTTT.

This clonotype turned up a few times. The chain has TRBV6-5 and TRBJ2-7; TRBD2 matches at 12 bases. The CDR3 sequence is 19 residues long. Trimming cost V 2 bases and J 3 bases; bases outside gene matches: 14. Germline loops: CDR1 MNHEY, CDR2 SVGAGI. CDR3 bases: TGTGCCAGCAGTTACGCAAGACTAGCGGGGGAAACACTGCGCTACGAGCAGTACTTC. Protein product: CASSYARLAGETLRYEQYF.